This T cell receptor (beta chain) came from a study of blood T cell repertoires in COVID-19 (dated by TCRdb to about 2020). At the level of the whole study: Samples from collaborators originated in the United States, Italy and Spain and spanned both the acute and convalescent phases of COVID-19. The repertoires were released in a freely available public database intended as a resource for research on the immune response to SARS-CoV-2. The sample metadata nearly always contained a de-identified subject ID, COVID-19 status, age in years and sex. HLA class I and class II types, where available, came from metadata supplied by the sample provider rather than from assay-based typing. Samples came from the ongoing ImmuneRACE study (first 160 participants) plus 1,254 subjects from 6 global collaborators. Subjects who had been exposed to COVID-19, were actively infected with it, or had recovered from it provided the deeply sampled blood TCRbeta repertoires that made up the dataset. The prospective study material was composed of cDNA or gDNA derived from T cells, B-cell-depleted T cells, or PBMCs.

TCRbeta CDR3 regions were amplified from genomic DNA by means of the immunoSEQ Assay, a bias-controlled multiplex PCR. Per the original workflow: Within the assay, amplification of reference gene primers was used to estimate how many nucleated cells each sample contained. Sequence reads were collapsed and filtered to measure the absolute abundance of every unique TCRbeta CDR3 rearrangement. For each sample, productive Simpson clonality was calculated by taking the square root of Simpson's diversity index across productive rearrangements. Held by TCRdb, this immuneACCESS table contains in-frame sequences only and omits some clones. Under half of the omission traces to an unresolved V gene where checked; the cause of the rest is unknown. D and trimming were read from the DNA, whereas the V and J calls and clone size are those reported in that table. Here the sample has roughly 80,000 clones; around 89% occur a single time. The ten biggest clones cover 6% to 7.5% of the sample.

This clone appeared a few times. This receptor's antigen is unknown. No base qualities exist here, and no much larger clone lies one base off it. Results and caveats for the whole study, not just this receptor: How much clinical and demographic metadata was included differed by source and by participant, and the metadata was provided uncurated.

The collaborating institutions used their own protocols to collect whole blood in K2EDTA tubes. For TCRbeta analysis, collaborators shipped samples in one of three forms: frozen whole blood, isolated PBMCs, or DNA extracted from either of those sample types. The TCR was taken from a woman aged 80 or older with acute or convalescent COVID-19. Sequenced: peripheral blood.

The CDR3: CASSRDRYYEQYF. The base sequence is TGTGCCAGCAGCCGGGACAGATATTACGAGCAGTACTTC. The V gene is TRBV2 and the J gene is TRBJ2-7; TRBD1 lines up with 7 middle nucleotides. From the germline V gene, CDR1 is SNHLY and CDR2 is FYNNEI. The junction shows trimming of 6 bases on V and 4 bases on J, and the gene matches do not reach 6 bases of it. There are 13 amino acids in the CDR3, from cysteine to phenylalanine inclusive. Of the read, only the CDR3 DNA is kept; its 39 bases are in frame from base 1.